The clone carrying this T cell receptor (beta chain) was detected a few times. These data come from a study of T cells in Graves' hyperthyroidism and ophthalmopathy. Regions amplified from RNA transcripts were the TCR beta CDR3 regions. The HTBI primer set served for first-round RT-PCR of the TCR CDR3. MiXCR, applied by TCRdb to the multiplex PCR reads, yields one record per CDR3 protein. The repertoire holds approximately 600,000 distinct CDR3 sequences, with less than 25% as singletons. The CDR3 is made up of 12 amino acids. Germline V gene sequence: CDR1 SQVTM, CDR2 ANQGSEA. Trimming stripped 4 bases from V and 8 bases from J, with 12 bases between.

The sample taken for sequencing was blood. J is TRBJ2-1 and V is TRBV29-1; unclear D gene. This TCR derives from a man aged 30 to 39 with Graves' ophthalmopathy. The chain's CDR3 is CSVVSSMDEQFF. Here the CDR3 DNA reads TGCAGCGTTGTTTCCAGCATGGATGAGCAGTTCTTC.